The 16 T cell receptor beta chains given below trace back to one sample, sequenced in a study of PD-1 blockade in mismatch repair-deficient tumors. Profiling relied on immunoSEQ multiplex PCR, and the TCRdb table lists in-frame clones only, not all of them. The data show over 100,000 clones, 65% to 80% seen once. The material was peripheral blood, obtained 60 to 65 weeks after starting pembrolizumab. The receptors here all came from an adult with mismatch repair-deficient cancer.

The V gene is TRBV2, the J gene TRBJ2-7, with 9 positions matching TRBD1. The trim removed 8 bases at V and 5 bases at J, leaving 10 bases unmatched. The CDR3 is made up of 14 amino acids. Germline V gene lookup returns CDR1 SNHLY and CDR2 FYNNEI. The CDR3 protein is CASSRDRDIHEQYF. The DNA for the CDR3 is TGTGCCAGCTCTCGGGACAGGGATATCCACGAGCAGTACTTC.

The chain joins TRBV6-6 to TRBJ2-5; D is perhaps TRBD2 (6 bases). Trimming removed 5 bases from V and 4 bases from J, with 11 bases in between. The CDR3 runs 13 residues. Per germline, CDR1 MNHNY and CDR2 SVGAGI (reference sequence). CDR3 sequence reads: CASSGGRGETQYF. CDR3 DNA sequence: TGTGCCAGCAGTGGGGGGAGAGGAGAGACCCAGTACTTC.

This clone was detected once. The rearrangement links TRBV5-4 to TRBJ2-5; TRBD2 aligns across 16 bases. Germline V gene data show CDR1 as SGHNT and CDR2 as YYREEE (reference sequence). The CDR3 extends over 18 amino acids. V lost 4 bases to trimming and J lost 4 bases; unmatched junction nucleotides: 10. The DNA of the CDR3 is TGTGCCAGCAGCCCAAATACGGGACTAGCGGGAGGGGGAGAGACCCAGTACTTC. Its translation is CASSPNTGLAGGGETQYF.

V gene TRBV5-1 combines with J gene TRBJ1-4, with D hard to call. Germline V gene sequence: CDR1 SGHRS, CDR2 YFSETQ. V was shortened by 3 bases and J by 0 bases, with 6 bases between the two germline ends. The CDR3 sequence is 14 residues long. CDR3 nucleotides: TGCGCCAGCAGCTCCGATGCAACTAATGAAAAACTGTTTTTT. Residues: CASSSDATNEKLFF.

The rearrangement joins TRBV10-3 to TRBJ1-1, with TRBD1 as a possible D gene (6 bases). Trimming cost V 6 bases and J 2 bases, with 22 bases left between them. The CDR3 is 17 residues long. Per germline, CDR1 ENHRY and CDR2 SYGVKD. The chain's CDR3 is CAISANQGKASNTEAFF. The DNA of the CDR3 is TGTGCCATCAGCGCTAACCAGGGGAAGGCCTCCAACACTGAAGCTTTCTTT.

The chain links TRBV19 to TRBJ2-1, with 12 bases identical to TRBD2. Germline CDR1 and CDR2: LNHDA and SQIVND (reference sequence). V shed 6 bases, J shed 0 bases, and the junction held 6 bases outside the gene matches. CDR3 length: 17 amino acids. The CDR3 nucleotides read TGTGCCAGTAGGCCGAGGACTAGCGGGACCTCCTACAATGAGCAGTTCTTC. Encoded protein: CASRPRTSGTSYNEQFF.

The rearrangement uses TRBV6-5 and TRBJ2-7; D could derive from TRBD1 or TRBD2 (5 bases each). The germline V and J ends were trimmed by 11 bases and 3 bases, with 17 bases remaining between them. This CDR3 spans 13 amino acids. Germline assignment: CDR1 MNHEY and CDR2 SVGAGI. The CDR3 protein is CASGQGRNYEQYF. In DNA form, the CDR3 reads TGTGCCTCCGGGCAGGGACGGAACTACGAGCAGTACTTC.

The rearrangement links TRBV5-4 to TRBJ1-6; the D gene is possibly TRBD1 (6 bases). Germline V gene lookup returns CDR1 SGHNT and CDR2 YYREEE (reference sequence). The CDR3 contains 16 residues. The V end was cut by 4 bases, the J end by 9 bases, with 20 bases between. The CDR3 loop reads CASSPTGGDIISPLHF. CDR3 nucleotides: TGTGCCAGCAGCCCTACCGGGGGGGACATCATTTCACCCCTCCACTTT. The full variable domain, with the rest looked up from reference TRBV5-4 and TRBJ1-6, is ETGVTQSPTHLIKTRGQQVTLRCSSQSGHNTVSWYQQALGQGPQFIFQYYREEENGRGNFPPRFSGLQFPNYSSELNVNALELDDSALYLCASSPTGGDIISPLHFGNGTRLTVT.

This chain uses TRBV19 with TRBJ2-3; a possible D gene is TRBD2 (6 bases). Per the germline V gene, CDR1 is LNHDA and CDR2 is SQIVND (reference sequence). The CDR3 length is 14 residues. Deletions cut 9 bases from V and 1 base from J, with 14 bases between. The CDR3 DNA sequence: TGTGCCAGCGGCGGGGCTTTGGGCACAGATACGCAGTATTTT. Translating it yields CASGGALGTDTQYF.

The chain combines TRBV6-1 with TRBJ2-3; TRBD2 aligns across 8 bases. V was clipped by 10 bases and J by 7 bases; unmatched bases: 7. This CDR3 has 12 residues. Germline V lookup: CDR1 MNHNS, CDR2 SASEGT. CDR3 DNA sequence: TGTGCCACCGCGACTAGCGCATATACGCAGTATTTT. Protein: CATATSAYTQYF.

The chain carries TRBV11-3 and TRBJ2-3; TRBD1 matches 7 bases. The germline V gene encodes CDR1 SGHNT and CDR2 YENEEA. The CDR3 length is 17 residues. V was clipped by 5 bases and J by 5 bases; unmatched bases: 16. This CDR3 is CASSPRTGQLSGDTQYF. As DNA, the CDR3 is TGTGCCAGCAGCCCGAGGACAGGACAGCTTTCAGGAGATACGCAGTATTTT.

This rearrangement joins TRBV2 to TRBJ2-2; D might be TRBD1 (6 bases). From germline, CDR1 is SNHLY and CDR2 FYNNEI. Trimming cost V 8 bases and J 5 bases, with 15 bases left between them. CDR3 length: 14 amino acids. As DNA, the CDR3 is TGTGCCAGCGGAATGACAGGAGGAACCGGGGAGCTGTTTTTT. Its protein is CASGMTGGTGELFF.

This clone was picked up a small number of times. The chain carries TRBV27 and TRBJ2-7; D might be TRBD2 (6 bases). The length of the CDR3 is 14 residues. The V gene lost 6 bases and the J gene lost 2 bases, with 14 bases spanning the gap. Germline CDR1 is MNHEY and CDR2 is SMNVEV (reference sequence). The CDR3 sequence: CASRMNSGTYEQYF. DNA for the CDR3: TGTGCCAGCAGAATGAATAGCGGAACCTACGAGCAGTACTTC.

V and J are TRBV19 and TRBJ1-1; D ambiguous. V was pared by 1 base and J by 11 bases, with 11 bases between. This CDR3 has 12 residues. Germline V gene lookup returns CDR1 LNHDA and CDR2 SQIVND (reference sequence). This chain's CDR3 is CASSIGTVAAFF. DNA of the CDR3: TGTGCCAGTAGTATAGGGACCGTCGCTGCTTTCTTT. The full variable domain, with the rest looked up from reference TRBV19 and TRBJ1-1, is DGGITQSPKYLFRKEGQNVTLSCEQNLNHDAMYWYRQDPGQGLRLIYYSQIVNDFQKGDIAEGYSVSREKKESFPLTVTSAQKNPTAFYLCASSIGTVAAFFGQGTRLTVV.

This clone was picked up a small number of times. The chain employs TRBV9 and TRBJ2-7, with 7 positions matching TRBD1. V lost 3 bases, J lost 5 bases, and 8 bases stayed unmatched. The CDR3 is 14 amino acids. Germline assignment: CDR1 SGDLS and CDR2 YYNGEE. CDR3 nucleotides: TGTGCCAGCAGCGCCACGACAGGGTATGACGAGCAGTACTTC. This translates into CASSATTGYDEQYF.

Only one count was recorded for this clone. The CDR3 coding sequence is TGTGCCAGCAGCTTGGCCGGGGGTCGACAAGAGACCCAGTACTTC. Translated: CASSLAGGRQETQYF. The V gene is TRBV5-4, the J gene TRBJ2-5; possibly TRBD2 for D (6 bases). The CDR3 is made up of 15 amino acids. Germline assignment: CDR1 SGHNT and CDR2 YYREEE (reference sequence). V was shortened by 0 bases and J by 2 bases, with 11 bases between the two germline ends.